The text below deals with one TCR beta chain. Its specific antigen is unknown. No much larger clone exists at a distance of one base, and base qualities are not known. The sample comes from a study of PD-L1 blockade in urothelial cancer (dated 2017 in TCRdb). About the study as a whole: All patients started therapy in about 2014 and received atezolizumab 1,200 mg intravenously every 3 weeks. Blood samples were analyzed at two time points: 3 weeks after treatment start (second dose) and 6 weeks after treatment start. Durable clinical benefit was achieved by nine patients and was not achieved by 20 patients. The study, an exploratory multi-omic analysis, examined somatic, immune and clinical correlates of response to PD-L1 blockade with atezolizumab in urothelial cancer. An ECOG performance status of 0 or 1 was recorded for the patients, and 0 to 3 prior chemotherapy regimens had been received by the patients. Approximately 29 patients had pretreatment blood TCR-seq, some 25 had at least one posttreatment blood collection, and some 25 had tumor TCR-seq. About 85% of the 29 patients were males with bladder-origin urothelial cancer, and 18 of 29 reported a prior smoking history. In the same patients, whole exome sequencing and RNA sequencing of pretreatment tumors were performed in addition to TCR sequencing. Durable clinical benefit meant progression-free survival longer than 6 months, and TCR features were also tested against progression-free and overall survival. A median of about 140,000 T cells and approximately 86,000 unique TCRs was obtained from blood samples, and a median clonality of 0.080 was observed. Pretreatment tumor samples and matched peripheral blood, collected serially before and after atezolizumab treatment, underwent TCR sequencing.

Per the publication, the time point label means: peripheral blood 6 weeks after treatment start. A total of some 30 patients with locally advanced or metastatic urothelial carcinoma, treated at Memorial Sloan Kettering on a trial protocol, made up the cohort. Peripheral blood mononuclear cells were collected pretreatment and during treatment, at between 1 and 8 total time points per patient. The Qiagen DNeasy Blood extraction kit was used to purify genomic DNA from total PBMCs and tumor samples. Collected pretreatment and during treatment, PBMCs were isolated and stored as previously described. To estimate absolute template abundance from read counts, synthetic TCR analog templates were spiked into each PCR. The immunoSEQ assay was used to amplify TCRbeta CDR3 regions from genomic DNA with bias-controlled V and J gene primers. Rearranged TCRbeta segments were sequenced at approximately 20X coverage. As for the authors' bioinformatics: Clustering was used to correct sequencing errors, and CDR3s were annotated against IMGT to assign V, D and J genes. Downstream analyses used only productive TCRbeta rearrangements, leaving out any out-of-frame or stop-codon sequences. To compute clonality, Shannon entropy was normalized by the log of the number of unique productive sequences and then subtracted from one. Clones differing between time points or between blood and tumor were identified by Fisher's exact test with Benjamini-Hochberg correction at adjusted p below 0.01. Entries here come from immuneACCESS through TCRdb and include only in-frame sequences with V and J called. Some clones fail to appear in such tables; in the studies checked, an unresolved V gene covers under half of the shortfall, and the cause of the remainder is unknown. Clone size and the V and J calls come from that table; the DNA yielded D and trimming. The sample contains 35,000 to 40,000 clones, 70% to 90% of them found a single time. The top ten hold roughly 24% of the sample.

From a lookup of the germline V gene (reference sequence), CDR1 and CDR2 are LNHDA and SQIVND. The CDR3 spans 14 residues, from the cysteine through the phenylalanine. The DNA shown is the 42-base CDR3, in frame from base 1. The V end gives up 4 bases and the J end 2 bases, leaving 4 bases in the junction not matched to a gene. Beyond this particular receptor, the publication reports: Because the sample size was small (n ≈ 28) and many of the analyses were exploratory, the results are meant to be hypothesis-generating. Greater expansion of tumor-associated TCR clones in peripheral blood 3 weeks after the start of treatment was observed in patients with durable benefit (n of about 20, p = 0.022). A pretreatment peripheral blood TCR clonality below the median was linked to improved progression-free and overall survival.

Sample: PBMCs, taken around atezolizumab (anti-PD-L1) treatment. This receptor was taken from a man in his 60s with urothelial cancer. The sequence links TRBV19 to TRBJ2-7; 8 bases in between match TRBD1. The sequenced DNA is TGTGCCAGTAGTACCATGGGACAGGCCTACGAGCAGTACTTC. It is translated as CASSTMGQAYEQYF.